The 29 T cell receptor beta chains in this list originate from one sample, sequenced in a study of T cell repertoires in cytomegalovirus infection. No cognate antigen is known for these TCRs. TCRdb independently ran MiXCR on the reads; one entry per CDR3 protein. The sample lists 550,000 to 700,000 distinct CDR3 sequences, under 45% occurring once. The material sequenced was cultured PBMCs, taken from culture after CMV antigen stimulation. The origin of the receptors is a human donor in good health (CMV status not recorded). Some clones in this sample may be carry-over from other donors' samples.

J is TRBJ2-1 and V is TRBV20-1, with 8 bases that match TRBD2. The germline V gene encodes CDR1 DFQATT and CDR2 SNEGSKA (reference sequence). CDR3 length: 14 residues. The junction had 11 bases not matched to a gene; V was cut back by 5 bases and J by 8 bases. CDR3 residues: CSAGEIAGRYEQFF. CDR3 in DNA: TGCAGTGCTGGGGAAATAGCGGGACGATATGAGCAGTTCTTC.

This clonotype has only one observation. The chain joins TRBV29-1 to TRBJ2-1, with 9 bases lining up with TRBD1. This CDR3 spans 16 amino acids. The J segment lost 4 bases and the V segment lost 7 bases, leaving 14 bases of the junction unmatched. Germline V CDR1 and CDR2: SQVTM, ANQGSEA. CDR3 sequence: CSGRGTRTGAYNEQFF. CDR3 nucleotide sequence: TGCAGCGGGAGGGGGACAAGGACAGGGGCATACAATGAGCAGTTCTTC.

A few counts support this clonotype. The genes are TRBV7-9 and TRBJ2-7; tentatively, D is TRBD2 (7 bases). V lost 2 bases and J 6 bases, leaving 14 bases between the germline ends. Germline V gene lookup returns CDR1 SEHNR and CDR2 FQNEAQ (reference sequence). The CDR3 length is 14 residues. The CDR3 DNA is TGTGCCAGCAGCTTATTAGGCGGGGGCGGCGAGCAGTACTTC. It encodes CASSLLGGGGEQYF.

The chain recombines TRBV7-9 with TRBJ1-2, with 9 bases lining up with TRBD1. The CDR3 runs 16 residues. CDR1 is SEHNR and CDR2 is FQNEAQ in the germline V gene (reference sequence). With V trimmed by 0 bases and J by 5 bases, 7 bases remained unmatched. Here the CDR3 reads CASSLAGTGTTYGYTF. In DNA form, the CDR3 reads TGTGCCAGCAGCTTAGCCGGGACAGGGACGACTTATGGCTACACCTTC.

V gene TRBV20-1 combines with J gene TRBJ2-5; 8 nucleotides align to TRBD2. The length of the CDR3 is 13 residues. V lost 2 bases, J lost 4 bases, and 3 bases stayed unmatched. Germline V gene data show CDR1 as DFQATT and CDR2 as SNEGSKA (reference sequence). CDR3 loop: CSARIAGPETQYF. The CDR3 coding sequence is TGCAGTGCTAGAATAGCGGGGCCAGAGACCCAGTACTTC.

The chain is built from TRBV18 and TRBJ2-7, with D unresolved. Germline-derived CDR1 and CDR2 are KGHSH and LQKENI. The length of the CDR3 is 12 residues. The germline V and J ends were trimmed by 1 base and 2 bases, with 3 bases remaining between them. The CDR3 reads CASSPRAYEQYF. CDR3 coding DNA: TGTGCCAGCTCACCACGGGCCTACGAGCAGTACTTC.

This clonotype came up a few times. The V call is TRBV2, the J call TRBJ2-5; no firm D call. The CDR3 has 12 amino acids. The V and J ends lost 7 bases and 3 bases respectively, with 9 bases between them. Germline CDR1 reads SNHLY; CDR2 reads FYNNEI. CDR3 sequence (DNA): TGTGCCAGCATGCGGCCTGAAGAGACCCAGTACTTC. Protein product: CASMRPEETQYF.

The chain couples TRBV6-1 to TRBJ1-4, with 8 bases aligning to TRBD1. Germline CDR1 and CDR2: MNHNS and SASEGT. There are 15 residues in the CDR3. With 4 bases clipped from V and 4 bases from J, the junction kept 5 bases outside the gene matches. The CDR3 spells CASSATGVYNEKLFF. The CDR3 DNA follows: TGTGCCAGCAGTGCGACAGGGGTTTATAATGAAAAACTGTTTTTT.

This clonotype was seen a single time. This chain connects TRBV5-1 to TRBJ2-7, with 10 bases lining up with TRBD2. Germline lookup yields CDR1 SGHRS and CDR2 YFSETQ. This CDR3 spans 14 amino acids. V shed 3 bases, J shed 5 bases, and the junction held 5 bases outside the gene matches. The CDR3 sequence is CASSSTGLADEQYF. CDR3 nucleotide sequence: TGCGCCAGCAGCTCCACCGGACTAGCGGACGAGCAGTACTTC.

The V gene is TRBV7-9, the J gene TRBJ1-1; possible D gene TRBD1, 5 bases. V was cut by 5 bases and J by 3 bases, with 16 bases left in between. The length of the CDR3 is 15 residues. CDR1 is SEHNR, CDR2 FQNEAQ, per germline (reference sequence). CDR3 loop: CASSPRRGLDTEAFF. The CDR3 coding sequence is TGTGCCAGCAGCCCCCGGAGGGGTCTGGACACTGAAGCTTTCTTT.

The J gene is TRBJ2-1, the V gene TRBV29-1; TRBD2 might be the D (7 bases). In germline, CDR1 is SQVTM, CDR2 ANQGSEA. Trimming removed 0 bases from V and 1 base from J, with 13 bases in between. This CDR3 is 16 amino acids long. In DNA, the CDR3 is TGCAGCGTTGAAGATCAGAGGGGGGGGTCCTACAATGAGCAGTTCTTC. Its translation: CSVEDQRGGSYNEQFF.

The chain has TRBV15 and TRBJ2-3; 7 bases agree with TRBD1. The CDR3 length is 14 residues. Germline V lookup: CDR1 LNHNV, CDR2 YYDKDF (reference sequence). Losses at the gene ends were 9 bases for V and 1 base for J; bases not matched to a gene: 7. CDR3 coding DNA: TGTGCCACGAAGAACAGGGGCGGCACAGATACGCAGTATTTT. Translating it yields CATKNRGGTDTQYF.

This clonotype appeared a few times. J is TRBJ1-6 and V is TRBV7-9; D is unresolved. V was trimmed by 4 bases and J by 10 bases, leaving 14 bases between them. This CDR3 region has 14 residues. The germline gives CDR1 SEHNR, CDR2 FQNEAQ (reference sequence). The DNA for the CDR3 is TGTGCCAGCAGCTCCCCCGTCGGGGTCTCACCCCTCCACTTT. Translating it yields CASSSPVGVSPLHF.

The V and J genes are TRBV11-2 and TRBJ2-7; possible D gene TRBD1, 6 bases. There are 15 residues in the CDR3. CDR1 is SGHAT, CDR2 FQNNGV, per germline. V was clipped by 4 bases and J by 7 bases, with 20 bases between them. CDR3 protein: CASSSLQGPTGEQYF. CDR3 nucleotides: TGTGCCAGCAGCTCTCTACAGGGTCCTACGGGAGAGCAGTACTTC.

This clonotype was seen a single time. J is TRBJ2-7 and V is TRBV29-1; no clear D gene. Germline V gene lookup returns CDR1 SQVTM and CDR2 ANQGSEA. This CDR3 spans 12 amino acids. Trimming took off 6 bases at V and 3 bases at J, with 12 bases between the two ends. CDR3 nucleotide sequence: TGCAGCGTGTACCAGACAAACTACGAGCAGTACTTC. The encoded protein is CSVYQTNYEQYF.

This clonotype has only a few counts. The V and J genes are TRBV15 and TRBJ1-5; D possibly corresponds to TRBD1 (5 bases). Germline lookup yields CDR1 LNHNV and CDR2 YYDKDF (reference sequence). The CDR3 sequence is 15 residues long. Trimming shortened V by 4 bases and J by 0 bases, and 10 bases separated the two germline ends. CDR3 protein: CATSTDRYSNQPQHF. Here the CDR3 DNA reads TGTGCCACCAGCACCGACAGATATAGCAATCAGCCCCAGCATTTT.

This clonotype was detected a few times. The chain recombines TRBV12-5 with TRBJ2-3, with 12 positions matching TRBD2. V shed 4 bases and J 1 base; nucleotides not matched to a gene: 3. The CDR3 totals 16 residues. Germline CDR1 and CDR2: LGHNT and FRNRAP. The CDR3 DNA sequence: TGTGCTAGTGGTTCTAGCGGGAGGGCTGGCACAGATACGCAGTATTTT. It codes for CASGSSGRAGTDTQYF.

This clonotype was found many times. J is TRBJ2-2 and V is TRBV11-3; D is undetermined. V was trimmed by 4 bases and J by 5 bases, leaving 5 bases between them. The length of the CDR3 is 12 residues. Germline assignment: CDR1 SGHNT and CDR2 YENEEA. CDR3 in amino acids: CASSSKTGELFF. The CDR3 DNA sequence: TGTGCCAGCAGCTCCAAAACCGGGGAGCTGTTTTTT.

This clonotype was counted a few times. The rearrangement links TRBV4-3 to TRBJ2-5, with 11 nucleotides matching TRBD2. V gave up 2 bases and J gave up 3 bases; unmatched junction bases: 11. The CDR3 is 18 residues long. The V gene's germline CDR1 is LGHNA and CDR2 YSLEER. CDR3 nucleotide sequence: TGCGCCAGCAGCCAAAGTCGGAGACTAGCGGGGTCCAAAGAGACCCAGTACTTC. It specifies CASSQSRRLAGSKETQYF.

The chain uses TRBV7-9 and TRBJ2-7; D ambiguous. This CDR3 is built from 14 residues. The ends were cut back, 4 bases at V and 7 bases at J, with 17 bases in the middle. Germline-derived CDR1 and CDR2 are SEHNR and FQNEAQ (reference sequence). CDR3 amino acids: CASSSYRATQEQYF. The CDR3 DNA sequence: TGTGCCAGCAGCTCCTACCGGGCAACGCAGGAGCAGTACTTC.

The V and J genes are TRBV5-5 and TRBJ2-7; 8 bases are shared with TRBD1. With 2 bases clipped from V and 5 bases from J, the junction kept 6 bases outside the gene matches. The CDR3 is 14 residues long. CDR1 is SGHKS and CDR2 is YYEKEE in the germline V gene (reference sequence). Here the CDR3 reads CASSFSGGKDEQYF. The CDR3, as DNA: TGTGCCAGCAGCTTTTCAGGGGGCAAGGACGAGCAGTACTTC.

The chain is built from TRBV6-8 and TRBJ2-7, with D maybe TRBD1 (6 bases). CDR1 and CDR2 (germline): MNHGY, SAAAGT. The V end was cut by 5 bases, the J end by 2 bases, with 10 bases between. The CDR3 runs 13 residues. The CDR3 sequence: CASSVTGAYEQYF. The CDR3 region has the DNA TGTGCCAGCAGTGTGACAGGAGCCTACGAGCAGTACTTC.

This rearrangement joins TRBV6-8 to TRBJ2-1; D unresolved. In germline, CDR1 is MNHGY, CDR2 SAAAGT. The CDR3 has 14 residues. Trimming removed 7 bases from V and 0 bases from J, with 10 bases in between. The CDR3 reads CASMRPSSYNEQFF. The CDR3 nucleotides are TGTGCCAGCATGCGCCCAAGCTCCTACAATGAGCAGTTCTTC.

This chain connects TRBV12-3 or TRBV12-4 to TRBJ2-2; weak D call: TRBD1 (5 bases). The CDR3 runs 13 residues. Deletions cut 10 bases from V and 7 bases from J, with 16 bases between. The CDR3 reads CATAVRADGELFF. The CDR3 DNA reads TGTGCCACCGCGGTCAGGGCGGACGGGGAGCTGTTTTTT.

The chain uses TRBV6-6 and TRBJ1-2, with D possibly matching TRBD1 (5 bases). The CDR3 extends over 14 amino acids. V lost 7 bases and J 0 bases, leaving 12 bases between the germline ends. Germline V lookup: CDR1 MNHNY, CDR2 SVGAGI (reference sequence). The CDR3 DNA is TGTGCCAGCACTCAGGGTTTTCCTAACTATGGCTACACCTTC. This gives the protein CASTQGFPNYGYTF.

This sequence joins TRBV20-1 and TRBJ2-7; D possibly matches TRBD1 or TRBD2 (6 bases each). CDR1 and CDR2 (germline): DFQATT, SNEGSKA (reference sequence). Between the trimmed V and J ends, which lost 1 base and 0 bases, there was a span of 10 bases. This CDR3 spans 14 amino acids. CDR3 sequence: CSARAGALSYEQYF. The CDR3 region has the DNA TGCAGTGCTAGAGCGGGGGCTCTCTCCTACGAGCAGTACTTC.

J is TRBJ2-7 and V is TRBV20-1; 12 nucleotides match TRBD2. CDR1 is DFQATT, CDR2 SNEGSKA, per germline (reference sequence). This CDR3 is built from 15 residues. In DNA form, the CDR3 reads TGCACCGCCGCTCGACTAGCGGGGGAGACCTACGAGCAGTACTTC. It specifies CTAARLAGETYEQYF.

The chain joins TRBV12-5 to TRBJ1-1; D is uncertain. Between the trimmed V and J ends, which lost 5 bases and 1 base, there was a span of 8 bases. The germline V gene encodes CDR1 LGHNT and CDR2 FRNRAP. The CDR3 is 13 amino acids. CDR3 loop: CASGGVTNTEAFF. CDR3 in DNA: TGTGCTAGTGGTGGGGTCACGAACACTGAAGCTTTCTTT.

This clonotype turned up a few times. This chain connects TRBV19 to TRBJ2-3; D may be TRBD1 (6 bases). CDR3 length: 14 amino acids. The germline V and J ends were trimmed by 6 bases and 2 bases, with 12 bases remaining between them. CDR1 and CDR2 (germline): LNHDA, SQIVND (reference sequence). This CDR3 reads CASSLQGYTDTQYF. CDR3 coding DNA: TGTGCCAGTAGCCTCCAGGGGTACACAGATACGCAGTATTTT.